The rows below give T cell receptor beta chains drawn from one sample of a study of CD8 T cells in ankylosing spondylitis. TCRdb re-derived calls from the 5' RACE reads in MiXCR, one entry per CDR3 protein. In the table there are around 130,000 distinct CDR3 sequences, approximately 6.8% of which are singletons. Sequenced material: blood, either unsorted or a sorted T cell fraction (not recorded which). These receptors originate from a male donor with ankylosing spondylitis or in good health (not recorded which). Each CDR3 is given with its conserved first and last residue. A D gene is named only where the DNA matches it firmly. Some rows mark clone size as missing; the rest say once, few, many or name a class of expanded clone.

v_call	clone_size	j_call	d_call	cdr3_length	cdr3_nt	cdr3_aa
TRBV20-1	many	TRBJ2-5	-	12	TGCAGTGCGGCGACAGGTAGTGGGACCCAGTACTTC	CSAATGSGTQYF
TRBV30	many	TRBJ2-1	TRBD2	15	TGTGCCTGGAGTGTAGCGGGAGGCCTAGGGAATGAGCAGTTCTTC	CAWSVAGGLGNEQFF
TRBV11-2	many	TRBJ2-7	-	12	TGTGCCAGCAGCTCGATGGTTGGGAGGCAGTACTTC	CASSSMVGRQYF
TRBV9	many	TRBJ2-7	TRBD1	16	TGTGCCAGCAGCCCCCGAGCCGGGACAGCCTCCTACGAGCAGTACTTC	CASSPRAGTASYEQYF
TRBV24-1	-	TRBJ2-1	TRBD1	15	TGTGCCACCAACCACGGGACAGGGGAATACAATGAGCAGTTCTTC	CATNHGTGEYNEQFF
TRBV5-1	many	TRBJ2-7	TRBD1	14	TGCGCCAGCAGCATACAGGGGGACTCCTACGAGCAGTACTTC	CASSIQGDSYEQYF
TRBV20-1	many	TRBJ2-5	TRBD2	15	TGCAGTGCTAGAGAGCCACGCGGGGGGCAAGAGACCCAGTACTTC	CSAREPRGGQETQYF
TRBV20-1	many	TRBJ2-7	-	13	TGCAGTGCTAGAGATCCACCCGTCTACGAGCAGTACTTC	CSARDPPVYEQYF
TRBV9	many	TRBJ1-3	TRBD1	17	TGTGCCAGCAGCGACTCCGGGACAGGGCGTTCTGGAAACACCATATATTTT	CASSDSGTGRSGNTIYF
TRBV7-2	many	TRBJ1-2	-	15	TGTGCCAGCAGCTTAGCTTTGACCCCTAACTATGGCTACACCTTC	CASSLALTPNYGYTF